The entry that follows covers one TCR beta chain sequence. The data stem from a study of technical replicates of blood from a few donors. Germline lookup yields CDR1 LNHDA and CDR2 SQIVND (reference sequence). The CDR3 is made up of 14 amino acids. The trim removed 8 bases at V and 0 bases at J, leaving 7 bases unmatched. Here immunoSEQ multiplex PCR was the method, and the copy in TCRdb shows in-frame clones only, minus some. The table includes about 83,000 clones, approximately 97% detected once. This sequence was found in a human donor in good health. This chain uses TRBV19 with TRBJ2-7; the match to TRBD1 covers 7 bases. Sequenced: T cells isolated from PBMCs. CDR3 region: CASSRQGTSYEQYF. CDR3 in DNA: TGTGCCAGTTCAAGACAGGGAACCTCCTACGAGCAGTACTTC.